This T cell receptor (beta chain) emerged from a study of T cell responses to AZD1222 COVID-19 vaccine. As for the study in general: Both about-4-week and about-12-week second-dose recipients were combined. The study, taken as a whole, reports: The study found vaccine-associated CD4 TCRs spanning spike, dominant at 160-218 and 743-854. The study found Spike-specific TCR breadth and depth rose after two AZD1222 doses. Clonal diversity was possibly underestimated; the donors were predominantly white British and more often female.

As for this clone: Its cognate antigen is unknown.

Libraries were prepared by immunoSEQ multiplex PCR; TCRdb keeps only in-frame clonotypes and omits some of them. This sample has about 130,000 clones; over 75% occur once, and the top ten carry approximately 20%. The CDR3 extends over 13 amino acids. The V gene lost 8 bases and the J gene lost 8 bases, with 18 bases spanning the gap. Per germline, CDR1 LNHNV and CDR2 YYDKDF (reference sequence). V gene TRBV15 combines with J gene TRBJ1-2; no definite D call. The sequencing used peripheral blood, collected on day 0 of AZD1222 vaccination. The source is an adult in good health. CDR3 sequence (DNA): TGTGCCACCGGAACAGTTTATTCGGGCGGCTACACCTTC. Translated, it gives CATGTVYSGGYTF.